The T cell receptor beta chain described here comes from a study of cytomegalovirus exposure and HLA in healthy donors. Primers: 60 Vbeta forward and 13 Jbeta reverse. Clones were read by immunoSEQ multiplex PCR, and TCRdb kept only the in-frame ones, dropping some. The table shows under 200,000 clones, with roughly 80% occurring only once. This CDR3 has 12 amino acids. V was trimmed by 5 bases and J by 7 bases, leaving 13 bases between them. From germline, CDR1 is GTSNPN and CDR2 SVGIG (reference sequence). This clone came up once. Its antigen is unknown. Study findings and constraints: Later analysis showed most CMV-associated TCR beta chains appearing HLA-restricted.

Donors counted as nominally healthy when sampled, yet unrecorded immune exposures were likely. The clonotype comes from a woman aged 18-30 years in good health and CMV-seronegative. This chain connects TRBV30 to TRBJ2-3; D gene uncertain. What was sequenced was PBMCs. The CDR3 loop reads CAWGKVANTQYF. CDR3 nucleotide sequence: TGTGCCTGGGGTAAAGTGGCAAATACGCAGTATTTT.